This TCR beta chain was profiled in a study of radiation and T cells in renal cell carcinoma. Clones were sequenced by immunoSEQ multiplex PCR, and TCRdb holds only the in-frame ones, with some missing. The data hold about 140,000 clones, with approximately 86% observed a single time. Comment on this clone: Its target is unknown.

Notes on the study in general: Top tumor clonotypes rose in blood 2 weeks post-radiation, then contracted.

V dropped 1 base and J dropped 4 bases, with 9 bases sitting between them. CDR1 is SGHRS and CDR2 is YFSETQ in the germline V gene. This CDR3 is built from 15 residues. Sample time point: blood 4 weeks post-SBRT, at nephrectomy. Treatment meaning: 15 Gy SBRT to primary tumor, nephrectomy 4 weeks later. This TCR came from a woman in her 50s with renal cell carcinoma. This chain links TRBV5-1 with TRBJ2-6; D unresolved. The specimen comprised blood, sampled from a patient whose treatment included radiotherapy and nephrectomy. The CDR3 spells CASSLRLRGANVLTF. DNA for the CDR3: TGCGCCAGCAGCTTGAGGCTTAGGGGGGCCAACGTCCTGACTTTC. Full variable domain (rest looked up from reference TRBV5-1 and TRBJ2-6): KAGVTQTPRYLIKTRGQQVTLSCSPISGHRSVSWYQQTPGQGLQFLFEYFSETQRNKGNFPGRFSGRQFSNSRSEMNVSTLELGDSALYLCASSLRLRGANVLTFGAGSRLTVL.